The present TCR beta chain was sequenced within a study of T-cell reconstitution after alpha-beta-depleted transplantation in children. Findings of the study overall: T-cell counts and diversity at one year post-transplant came mainly from newly produced T cells. Expanded graft clones, several hundred of them, were reportedly the source of alpha-beta T cells about two months after transplant. Surviving thymic progenitors and recipient T cells were the source of high TCRbeta diversity at day 60 in some patients.

Unique molecular identifiers were used in preparing the TCRbeta library. TCRdb reprocessed the PCR reads with MiXCR, giving one entry per CDR3 protein. The repertoire includes about 220,000 distinct CDR3 sequences, approximately 19% of them detected once, and about 45% sits in the top ten. The germline gives CDR1 LGHNA, CDR2 YNFKEQ. V lost 6 bases, J lost 9 bases, and 10 bases stayed unmatched. This CDR3 is 14 amino acids long. About this clonotype: Antigen unknown.

The chain is built from TRBV4-2 and TRBJ2-2; 7 bases are shared with TRBD1. This TCR was sampled from a male patient under 10 years old who had a stem cell transplant for acute lymphoblastic leukemia, so the T cells may come from the graft donor. This sample comprised PBMCs, mostly from graft donor cells, obtained 360 days after TCRalphabeta/CD19-depleted stem cell transplant. Here the CDR3 reads CASSVGGATRELFF. The CDR3 DNA follows: TGTGCCAGCAGTGTAGGGGGCGCGACCCGGGAGCTGTTTTTT.